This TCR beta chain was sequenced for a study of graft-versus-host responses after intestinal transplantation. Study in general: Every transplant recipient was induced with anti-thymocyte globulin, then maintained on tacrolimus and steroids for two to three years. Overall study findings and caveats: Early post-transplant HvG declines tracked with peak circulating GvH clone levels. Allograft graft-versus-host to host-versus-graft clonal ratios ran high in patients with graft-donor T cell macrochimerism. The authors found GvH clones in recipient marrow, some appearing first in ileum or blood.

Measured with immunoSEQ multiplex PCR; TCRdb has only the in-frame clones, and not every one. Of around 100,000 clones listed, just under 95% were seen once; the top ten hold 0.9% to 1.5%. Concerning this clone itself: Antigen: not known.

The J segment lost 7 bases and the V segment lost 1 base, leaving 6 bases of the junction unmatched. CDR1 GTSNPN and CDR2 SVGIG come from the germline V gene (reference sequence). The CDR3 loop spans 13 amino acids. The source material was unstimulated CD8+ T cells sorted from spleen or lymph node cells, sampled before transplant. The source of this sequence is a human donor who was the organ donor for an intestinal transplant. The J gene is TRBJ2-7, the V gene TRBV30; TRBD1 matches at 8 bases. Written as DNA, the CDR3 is TGTGCCTGGAGTGGACAGGGGACGGGGGAGCAGTACTTC. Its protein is CAWSGQGTGEQYF.